These T cell receptor beta chains were read from a single sample in a study of cytomegalovirus exposure and HLA in healthy donors. Sequenced by immunoSEQ multiplex PCR; TCRdb stores in-frame clones only, minus some. Of 170,000 or so clones listed, over 70% are singletons. Sequenced input: PBMCs. These receptors all come from a man aged 30 to 39 in good health and CMV-seropositive. Each CDR3 is given with its conserved first and last residue. The D gene is left open where the match is weak. A row's size may be missing; if present it is once, few, many or a size class.

v_gene	j_gene	abundance	d_gene	CDR3nt	CDR3aa
TRBV18	TRBJ2-7	once	TRBD1	TGTGCCAGCTCACCTACGACAGGGCTCCCCTACGAGCAGTACTTC	CASSPTTGLPYEQYF
TRBV29-1	TRBJ2-3	NA	TRBD2	TGCAGCGTTGAGCGGGGGGGCACAGATACGCAGTATTTT	CSVERGGTDTQYF
TRBV6-4	TRBJ2-3	NA	NA	TGTGCCAGCAGCGAAAATCTGACTAACACAGATACGCAGTATTTT	CASSENLTNTDTQYF
TRBV4-1	TRBJ2-7	NA	NA	TGCGCCAGCAGCCAAGCGTTCAGGGGCGGAACCTACGAGCAGTACTTC	CASSQAFRGGTYEQYF
TRBV14	TRBJ2-5	NA	NA	TGTGCCAGCAGCCTAACCAACGGAGGGGGCAGGGAGACCCAGTACTTC	CASSLTNGGGRETQYF
TRBV9	TRBJ1-1	medium-sized	TRBD1	TGTGCCAGCAGCGTAGACAGGGGGCTTACTGAAGCTTTCTTT	CASSVDRGLTEAFF
TRBV5-6	TRBJ2-7	NA	NA	TGTGCCAGCAGCTTGGGGCAGTCCTACGAGCAGTACTTC	CASSLGQSYEQYF
TRBV28	TRBJ2-7	NA	NA	TGTGCCAGCAGTTTACCCCTTAAGAGCGGAAGCTCCTACGAGCAGTACTTC	CASSLPLKSGSSYEQYF
TRBV6-6	TRBJ1-2	NA	NA	TGTGCCAGCATGTACCAACCAGGGAACTATGGCTACACCTTC	CASMYQPGNYGYTF
TRBV5-6	TRBJ1-5	NA	NA	TGTGCCAGCCACCACCGGACAGACTTCAATCAGCCCCAGCATTTT	CASHHRTDFNQPQHF
TRBV5-4	TRBJ2-6	NA	TRBD2	TGTGCCAGCAGCGGGCGGACTAGTTCTGGGGCCAACGTCCTGACTTTC	CASSGRTSSGANVLTF
TRBV30	TRBJ2-7	NA	TRBD1	TGTGCCTGGAGTGTCCGGGACAGGGGGGTCTACGAGCAGTACTTC	CAWSVRDRGVYEQYF
TRBV12-5	TRBJ2-5	NA	TRBD2	TGTGCTAGTGGTTTGGTGCGGACTAGCGGTGGCCAAGAGACCCAGTACTTC	CASGLVRTSGGQETQYF
TRBV19	TRBJ2-7	NA	TRBD1	TGTGCCAGTAGTATCTCCGGGACAGGGTCCTACGAGCAGTACTTC	CASSISGTGSYEQYF
TRBV7-9	TRBJ1-1	few	NA	TGTGCCAGCAGCTTAGGGTTCGGCACTGAAGCTTTCTTT	CASSLGFGTEAFF
TRBV19	TRBJ2-5	NA	TRBD2	TGTGCCAGTAGTATAGTTCTCCGGTCCGAGCGGGAGGAACGAGAGACCCAGTACTTC	CASSIVLRSEREERETQYF
TRBV27	TRBJ1-1	NA	NA	TGTGCCAGCAGCACCCTGGGGGGGTACATGAACACTGAAGCTTTCTTT	CASSTLGGYMNTEAFF
TRBV5-1	TRBJ2-7	NA	TRBD1	TGCGCCAGCAGCACTGGGACAGCATACGAGCAGTACTTC	CASSTGTAYEQYF
TRBV21-1	TRBJ1-2	NA	NA	TGTGCCAGCAAACCCATGGAGGTGACTTCAGCTAACTATGGCTACACCTTC	CASKPMEVTSANYGYTF
TRBV6-4	TRBJ2-7	few	NA	TGTGCCAGCAGTCACGAACCGGCGGGTTTCGCGCAGTACTTC	CASSHEPAGFAQYF
TRBV5-4	TRBJ1-2	NA	NA	TGTGCCAGCAGCTTTCGGAGGACGGGAGGCTACACCTTC	CASSFRRTGGYTF
TRBV4-2	TRBJ2-1	NA	TRBD2	TGTGCCAGCAGCCAAGGCCAGCGGGGGGCTCGCGAGCAGTTCTTC	CASSQGQRGAREQFF
TRBV12-2	TRBJ2-1	NA	NA	TGTGCAAGTCGCTTCTTGGGACTACCTTACAATGAGCAGTTCTTC	CASRFLGLPYNEQFF
TRBV7-9	TRBJ2-5	many	NA	TGTGCCAGCAGCGAGGAATTGGGCGGGCAAGAGACCCAGTACTTC	CASSEELGGQETQYF
TRBV5-6	TRBJ1-1	NA	TRBD1	TGTGCCAGCAGCTTGCCGATGGGACAGCGGGGGTACGGGAACACTGAAGCTTTCTTT	CASSLPMGQRGYGNTEAFF
TRBV28	TRBJ2-1	NA	NA	TGTGCCAGCAGTCCCATCACGGGAGTGGCTACCTACAATGAGCAGTTCTTC	CASSPITGVATYNEQFF
TRBV27	TRBJ1-4	NA	NA	TGTGCCAGCTCACACAGGGTTGACGAAAAACTGTTTTTT	CASSHRVDEKLFF
TRBV7-6	TRBJ1-1	once	NA	TGTGCCAGCAGCTTAGTTGGCGGTCCCCTGGTTATTGGTAGCACTGAAGCTTTCTTT	CASSLVGGPLVIGSTEAFF
TRBV7-2	TRBJ2-1	NA	TRBD1	TGTGCCAGCAGCTCGCCGTCGGGACAGGTGATCTACAATGAGCAGTTCTTC	CASSSPSGQVIYNEQFF
TRBV6-5	TRBJ2-2	NA	NA	TGTGCCAGCAGGATTTTGACAGTTAACACCGGGGAGCTGTTTTTT	CASRILTVNTGELFF
TRBV5-1	TRBJ2-7	few	NA	TGCGCCAGCAGCTCGCCGGGACAACCAAAAGCCTACGAGCAGTACTTC	CASSSPGQPKAYEQYF
TRBV4-1	TRBJ2-3	NA	TRBD1	TGCGCCAGCAGCCTGTCAGGGGACAGATCCACAGATACGCAGTATTTT	CASSLSGDRSTDTQYF
TRBV11-2	TRBJ2-2	NA	TRBD1	TGTGCCAGCAGCTTGTCGACAGGGGGTACCGGGGAGCTGTTTTTT	CASSLSTGGTGELFF
TRBV7-2	TRBJ2-3	NA	NA	TGTGCCAGCAGCACCTATAGGACACAAACTAGCACAGATACGCAGTATTTT	CASSTYRTQTSTDTQYF
TRBV10-2	TRBJ2-3	NA	TRBD2	TGCGCCAGCAGTGACGGAAGCGGGGGGGTAGCAGATACGCAGTATTTT	CASSDGSGGVADTQYF
TRBV27	TRBJ2-1	NA	TRBD2	TGTGCCAGCAGTTCGCCGGGAAGCGGGAGAAGCAATGAGCAGTTCTTC	CASSSPGSGRSNEQFF
TRBV12-1	TRBJ1-3	NA	NA	TGTGCCAGCAGCCTGCGACTGAGCTCTGGAAACACCATATATTTT	CASSLRLSSGNTIYF
TRBV7-9	TRBJ2-7	NA	TRBD2	TGTGCCAGCAGCTCCGGGGGGGTAACCCACGAGCAGTACTTC	CASSSGGVTHEQYF
TRBV10-2	TRBJ2-5	NA	TRBD2	TGCGCCAGTAACCGGCGCGGGGGTTGGGAGACCCAGTACTTC	CASNRRGGWETQYF
TRBV25-1	TRBJ1-1	few	NA	TGTGCCAGCAGTGTGGAGTTTGAAGCTTTCTTT	CASSVEFEAFF
TRBV5-4	TRBJ2-5	NA	NA	TGTGCCAGCAGCTTGGAGGGAGGGGGTCAGAGAGAGACCCAGTACTTC	CASSLEGGGQRETQYF
TRBV28	TRBJ2-7	NA	TRBD1	TGTGCCAGCAGGCCCGGGACAGGGGTCCAGTACGAGCAGTACTTC	CASRPGTGVQYEQYF
TRBV4-2	TRBJ2-2	once	NA	TGTGCCAGCAGCCAAGGCCTCGGCCTAGCGAAGGAGTACACCGGGGAGCTGTTTTTT	CASSQGLGLAKEYTGELFF
TRBV7-2	TRBJ2-5	few	NA	TGTGCCAGCAGCAAAAATGGCGGGGTACGGGAGACCCAGTACTTC	CASSKNGGVRETQYF